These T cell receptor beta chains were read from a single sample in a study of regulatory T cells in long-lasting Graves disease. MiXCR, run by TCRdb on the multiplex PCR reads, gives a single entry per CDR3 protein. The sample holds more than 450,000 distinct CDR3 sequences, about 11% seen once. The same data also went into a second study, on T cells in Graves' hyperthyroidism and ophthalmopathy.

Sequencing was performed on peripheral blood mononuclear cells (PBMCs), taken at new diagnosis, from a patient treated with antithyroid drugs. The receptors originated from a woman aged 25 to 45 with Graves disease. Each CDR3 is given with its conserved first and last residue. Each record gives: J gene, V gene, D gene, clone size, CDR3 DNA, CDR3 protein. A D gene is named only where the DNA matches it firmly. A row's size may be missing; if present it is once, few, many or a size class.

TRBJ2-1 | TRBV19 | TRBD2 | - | TGTGCCAGTAGGGGTCGGGGGGGCAATGAGCAGTTCTTC | CASRGRGGNEQFF
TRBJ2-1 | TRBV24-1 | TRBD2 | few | TGTGCCACCAGTGCCTCAGCGGGAGGCCCCCGTGACTCCTACAATGAGCAGTTCTTC | CATSASAGGPRDSYNEQFF
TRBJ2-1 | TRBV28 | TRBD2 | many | TGTGCCAGCAGTTTAATCCTAGCGGGAGACTCCTACAATGAGCAGTTCTTC | CASSLILAGDSYNEQFF
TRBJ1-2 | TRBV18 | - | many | TGTGCCAGCTCTCCAAACCCGGGAGCCGAGGGCTATGGCTACACCTTC | CASSPNPGAEGYGYTF
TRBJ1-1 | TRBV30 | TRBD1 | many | TGTGCCTGGGACCGGGACAGGTACTTTAAAGCTTTCTTT | CAWDRDRYFKAFF
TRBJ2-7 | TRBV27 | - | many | TGTGCCAGCAGTTACCGGGGAATGTCCTACGAGCAGTACTTC | CASSYRGMSYEQYF
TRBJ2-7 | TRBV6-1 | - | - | TGTGCCAGCAGGGAAACTCAGGAAAGGGTCTACGAGCAGTACTTC | CASRETQERVYEQYF
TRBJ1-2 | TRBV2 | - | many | TGTGCCAGCAGTGAAATCCCCCGGGGAGGCAAGGGAGGCTACACCTTC | CASSEIPRGGKGGYTF
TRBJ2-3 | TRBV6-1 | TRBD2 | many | TGTGCCAGCAGTGAAAGGCTAGCGGGAGAAACAGATACGCAGTATTTT | CASSERLAGETDTQYF
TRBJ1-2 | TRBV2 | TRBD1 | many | TGTGCCAGCAGGGGGGCAGGGGGCTCACATGGCTACACCTTC | CASRGAGGSHGYTF
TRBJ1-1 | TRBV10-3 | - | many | TGTGCCATCAGGGTGAACACTGAAGCTTTCTTT | CAIRVNTEAFF
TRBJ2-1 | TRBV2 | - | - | TGTGCCGGCAGTTACGTGTATGAGCAGTTCTTC | CAGSYVYEQFF
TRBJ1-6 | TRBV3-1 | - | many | TGTGCCAGCAGCTTCCCAGGGTTCTCACCCCTCCACTTT | CASSFPGFSPLHF
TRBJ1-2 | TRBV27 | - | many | TGTGCCAGCAGTATGGACGGGCGCTATGGCTACACCTTC | CASSMDGRYGYTF
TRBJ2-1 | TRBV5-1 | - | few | TGCGCCAGCAGCTTGAGGGACATCTCCTACAATGAGCAGTTCTTC | CASSLRDISYNEQFF
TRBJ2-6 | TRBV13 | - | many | TGTGCCAGCAGCCTAAACCCCCTAACGCTCTCTGGGGCCAACGTCCTGACTTTC | CASSLNPLTLSGANVLTF
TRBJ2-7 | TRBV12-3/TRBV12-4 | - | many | TGTGCCAGCAGTCGGGACCGAAACTCCTACGAGCAGTACTTC | CASSRDRNSYEQYF
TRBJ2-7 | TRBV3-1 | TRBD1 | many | TGTGCCAGCAGCCAACCAGGGGGCAGGACCTACGAGCAGTACTTC | CASSQPGGRTYEQYF
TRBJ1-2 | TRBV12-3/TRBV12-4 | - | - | TGTGCCAGCAGTTTATCCGACCTTCGGGGCTACACCTTC | CASSLSDLRGYTF
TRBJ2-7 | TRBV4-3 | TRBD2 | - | TGCGCCAGCAGCCAAGGGACTAGCTGGGCGGCCGAGCAGTACTTC | CASSQGTSWAAEQYF
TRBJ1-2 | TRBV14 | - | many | TGTGCCAGCAGCCCTACAGGACAGTTTTATGGCTACACCTTC | CASSPTGQFYGYTF
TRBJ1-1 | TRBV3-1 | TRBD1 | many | TGTGCCAGCAGCCCTGGACAGGGGGCGACTGAAGCTTTCTTT | CASSPGQGATEAFF
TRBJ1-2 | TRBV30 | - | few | TGTGCCTGGAGTGTAAAGGGGCATGGGGGCTACACCTTC | CAWSVKGHGGYTF
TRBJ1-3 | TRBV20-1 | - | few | TGCAGTGCTAGAGGTTACCGGGACATCAGTCGAAACACCATATATTTT | CSARGYRDISRNTIYF
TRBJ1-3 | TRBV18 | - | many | TGTGCCAGCTCAGGGATCTCTGGAAACACCATATATTTT | CASSGISGNTIYF
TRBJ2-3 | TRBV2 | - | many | TGTGCCAGCAGTGAAGCGCTACCCACGGATACGCAGTATTTT | CASSEALPTDTQYF
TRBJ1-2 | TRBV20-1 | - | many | TGCAGTGCTAGGCTGCACGGGGGCTACACCTTC | CSARLHGGYTF